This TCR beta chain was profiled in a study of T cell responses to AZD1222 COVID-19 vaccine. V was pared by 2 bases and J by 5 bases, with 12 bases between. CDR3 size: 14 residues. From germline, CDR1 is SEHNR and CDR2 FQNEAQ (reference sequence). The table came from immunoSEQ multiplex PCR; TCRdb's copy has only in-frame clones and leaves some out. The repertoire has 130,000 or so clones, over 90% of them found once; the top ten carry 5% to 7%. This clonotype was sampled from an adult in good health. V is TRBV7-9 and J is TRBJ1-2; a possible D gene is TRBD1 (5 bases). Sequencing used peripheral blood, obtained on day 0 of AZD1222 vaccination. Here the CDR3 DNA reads TGTGCCAGCAGCTTAAACAGGCAAAATTATGGCTACACCTTC. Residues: CASSLNRQNYGYTF.